This T cell receptor beta chain originates from a study of human T cells and chemical hapten exposure. TCRdb itself ran the RACE reads through MiXCR, one entry per CDR3 protein. This table has 350,000 to 400,000 distinct CDR3 sequences, about 6.3% appearing once. This clonotype was observed a few times. Stated time point: patch test 2, 6 weeks after DPC sensitization. Indicated treatment: therapeutic diphenylcyclopropenone sensitization with weekly scalp DPC. Germline loops: CDR1 SQVTM, CDR2 ANQGSEA. This CDR3 contains 13 residues. J lost 5 bases, V lost 4 bases, and 6 bases had no gene match. The gene calls are TRBV29-1 and TRBJ2-5, with 8 positions matching TRBD1. Source: whole blood, taken in connection with sensitization to the hapten diphenylcyclopropenone (DPC). This sequence was found in a woman aged 18-30 years with alopecia areata. Some clones in this sample may be carry-over from other donors' samples. This CDR3 reads CSVVRGLGETQYF. CDR3 sequence (DNA): TGCAGCGTTGTCAGGGGGCTGGGGGAGACCCAGTACTTC.